This T cell receptor (beta chain) derives from a study of cytomegalovirus exposure and HLA in healthy donors. The CDR3 extends over 15 amino acids. Germline lookup yields CDR1 SGHRS and CDR2 YFSETQ. V was clipped by 4 bases and J by 5 bases; unmatched bases: 6. PCR amplification relied on 60 Vbeta primers (plus 13 Jbeta primers). Using immunoSEQ multiplex PCR, the repertoire was profiled, and TCRdb retains in-frame clones only, with some absent. Of around 90,000 clones listed, 85% were seen once; the top ten hold over 7%. Sequenced sample: PBMCs. The chain has TRBV5-1 and TRBJ1-4; TRBD1 matches 9 bases. This TCR was sampled from a middle-aged man in good health and CMV-seropositive. The CDR3 spells CASSQDGTGNEKLFF. The DNA for the CDR3 is TGCGCCAGCAGCCAGGATGGGACAGGGAATGAAAAACTGTTTTTT.